This T cell receptor (beta chain) originates from a study of cytomegalovirus exposure and HLA in healthy donors. The validation cohort, a group of over a hundred subjects, included the donors and was separate from the roughly 620-subject first cohort. The protocol was immunoSEQ multiplex PCR, while the TCRdb copy is restricted to in-frame clones and leaves out a portion. The sample includes 300,000 to 400,000 clones, approximately 85% of them seen just once. V gave up 2 bases and J gave up 7 bases, with 13 bases separating them. CDR3 length: 14 amino acids. Germline values: CDR1 SGDLS, CDR2 YYNGEE. Sequenced input: PBMCs. The chain combines TRBV9 with TRBJ1-5; tentative D call: TRBD1 (6 bases). The TCR comes from a man in his thirties or forties in good health and CMV-seronegative. The CDR3 DNA reads as TGTGCCAGCAGCGTGTCAGGGGTCGGGCAGCCCCAGCATTTT. It is translated as CASSVSGVGQPQHF.